The rows below give T cell receptor beta chains drawn from one sample of a study of shared clonotypes between healthy human individuals. TCRdb's copy holds only in-frame clones and misses some; the assay was immunoSEQ multiplex PCR. The repertoire holds roughly 1,500,000 clones, with roughly 98% as singletons. The source material was naive CD4+ T cells sorted from blood. Receptors originate from a man aged 25 to 40 in good health. CDR3s include the opening cysteine and the closing phenylalanine or tryptophan. A D gene is named only where the DNA matches it firmly. Expanded clones are given a class, and other clones once, few, many or no size at all.

CASRLAGVYNEQFF | TGTGCCAGCAGACTAGCGGGAGTTTACAATGAGCAGTTCTTC | TRBJ2-1 | 14 | TRBV2 | TRBD2 | once
CASSLFLSGANVLTF | TGTGCCAGCAGCTTATTTCTCTCTGGGGCCAACGTCCTGACTTTC | TRBJ2-6 | 15 | TRBV11-3 | NA | NA
CASSRRRRAGVDVEQFF | TGTGCCAGCAGCCGGCGGCGGAGGGCGGGAGTAGATGTTGAGCAGTTCTTC | TRBJ2-1 | 17 | TRBV14 | TRBD2 | NA
CASSLLAGHNEQFF | TGTGCCAGCAGTCTCCTAGCGGGCCACAATGAGCAGTTCTTC | TRBJ2-1 | 14 | TRBV27 | TRBD2 | NA
CASSEGLDSVSDTQYF | TGTGCCAGCAGCGAGGGACTGGATTCCGTTTCAGATACGCAGTATTTT | TRBJ2-3 | 16 | TRBV11-3 | NA | NA
CASSSMAGATDTQYF | TGTGCCAGCAGTTCCATGGCGGGAGCCACAGATACGCAGTATTTT | TRBJ2-3 | 15 | TRBV28 | TRBD2 | NA
CASSDRPSGNTIYF | TGTGCCAGCAGTGACAGGCCCTCTGGAAACACCATATATTTT | TRBJ1-3 | 14 | TRBV2 | NA | NA
CASSLGAAYGYTF | TGTGCCAGCAGCTTAGGGGCAGCATATGGCTACACCTTC | TRBJ1-2 | 13 | TRBV7-8 | NA | NA
CASSLAPGRGERHQPQHF | TGCGCCAGCAGCCTAGCTCCAGGGAGGGGGGAACGTCATCAGCCCCAGCATTTT | TRBJ1-5 | 18 | TRBV4-1 | NA | NA
CASSLGPYYEQYF | TGTGCCAGCAGCTTGGGGCCGTACTACGAGCAGTACTTC | TRBJ2-7 | 13 | TRBV5-6 | NA | NA
CASSRGNTEAFF | TGTGCCAGCAGCCGGGGGAACACTGAAGCTTTCTTT | TRBJ1-1 | 12 | TRBV6-5 | NA | NA
CASSRGLAGDTDTQYF | TGTGCCAGCAGCCGGGGACTAGCGGGAGACACAGATACGCAGTATTTT | TRBJ2-3 | 16 | TRBV11-2 | TRBD2 | NA
CASSFSAGVGGPTDTQYF | TGCGCCAGCAGCTTTTCGGCGGGGGTAGGGGGCCCCACAGATACGCAGTATTTT | TRBJ2-3 | 18 | TRBV5-1 | NA | NA
CAIEGQGADTQYF | TGTGCCATCGAGGGACAGGGAGCAGATACGCAGTATTTT | TRBJ2-3 | 13 | TRBV10-3 | TRBD1 | NA
CASSVATTDTQYF | TGTGCCAGCAGCGTAGCTACTACAGATACGCAGTATTTT | TRBJ2-3 | 13 | TRBV9 | NA | NA
CASSSGLAGEGTGELFF | TGTGCCAGCAGCTCCGGACTAGCGGGAGAGGGCACCGGGGAGCTGTTTTTT | TRBJ2-2 | 17 | TRBV11-3 | TRBD2 | NA
CASSAQDPGQGYEQYF | TGCGCCAGCAGTGCACAGGACCCGGGACAGGGCTACGAGCAGTACTTC | TRBJ2-7 | 16 | TRBV10-2 | TRBD1 | NA
CAWSVGGTNTGELFF | TGTGCCTGGAGTGTTGGAGGGACGAACACCGGGGAGCTGTTTTTT | TRBJ2-2 | 15 | TRBV30 | NA | NA
CASTRNSGTTDTQYF | TGCGCCAGCACCCGGAATAGCGGGACTACAGATACGCAGTATTTT | TRBJ2-3 | 15 | TRBV4-3 | TRBD2 | NA
CASTVGGSEQYF | TGTGCCAGCACCGTTGGGGGAAGTGAGCAGTACTTC | TRBJ2-7 | 12 | TRBV28 | NA | NA
CASSVRGGETQYF | TGTGCCAGCAGCGTACGCGGGGGTGAGACCCAGTACTTC | TRBJ2-5 | 13 | TRBV9 | TRBD2 | NA
CASSTVGTVPYEQYF | TGTGCCAGCAGCACCGTCGGGACAGTTCCGTACGAGCAGTACTTC | TRBJ2-7 | 15 | TRBV28 | TRBD1 | NA
CASSVTSGRARSEQFF | TGTGCCAGCAGCGTAACGAGCGGGAGGGCCAGGAGTGAGCAGTTCTTC | TRBJ2-1 | 16 | TRBV9 | TRBD2 | NA
CASSPRTGWNLYGQFF | TGTGCCAGCTCACCTCGGACAGGGTGGAACCTTTATGGGCAGTTCTTC | TRBJ2-1 | 16 | TRBV18 | TRBD1 | NA
CASSFDSPREQYF | TGCGCCAGCAGCTTTGACAGCCCTCGTGAGCAGTACTTC | TRBJ2-7 | 13 | TRBV5-1 | NA | NA
CASSLEARETQYF | TGTGCCAGCAGCTTGGAGGCGCGGGAGACCCAGTACTTC | TRBJ2-5 | 13 | TRBV11-3 | NA | NA
CSVGLAGVETQYF | TGCAGCGTTGGGCTAGCGGGAGTAGAGACCCAGTACTTC | TRBJ2-5 | 13 | TRBV29-1 | TRBD2 | NA
CASRQGANTGELFF | TGTGCCAGTAGACAGGGGGCCAACACCGGGGAGCTGTTTTTT | TRBJ2-2 | 14 | TRBV7-9 | TRBD1 | NA
CASSGVKSSYEQYF | TGTGCCAGCAGCGGGGTCAAGTCCTCCTACGAGCAGTACTTC | TRBJ2-7 | 14 | TRBV2 | NA | NA
CATSSERLEGNEQFF | TGTGCCACCAGCAGTGAAAGACTAGAAGGTAATGAGCAGTTCTTC | TRBJ2-1 | 15 | TRBV15 | NA | NA
CSAERYNEQFF | TGCAGTGCTGAGAGGTACAATGAGCAGTTCTTC | TRBJ2-1 | 11 | TRBV20-1 | NA | once
CASSLAPGSSYNEQFF | TGCGCCAGCAGCTTGGCTCCCGGGAGCTCCTACAATGAGCAGTTCTTC | TRBJ2-1 | 16 | TRBV5-1 | NA | NA
CATCTGGSTIEAFF | TGTGCCACCTGCACCGGGGGGTCGACGATAGAAGCTTTCTTT | TRBJ1-1 | 14 | TRBV18 | NA | NA
CASSEGIGSGSKNIQYF | TGCGCCAGCAGTGAGGGGATCGGTAGCGGGAGTAAAAACATTCAGTACTTC | TRBJ2-4 | 17 | TRBV10-1 | TRBD2 | NA
CASSLVPGSGVRNEQFF | TGCGCCAGCAGCTTGGTTCCGGGGTCGGGAGTAAGAAATGAGCAGTTCTTC | TRBJ2-1 | 17 | TRBV5-1 | NA | NA
CASSLRGTEQYF | TGTGCCAGCAGCTTGCGAGGGACCGAGCAGTACTTC | TRBJ2-7 | 12 | TRBV5-4 | NA | NA
CASSLGTGFYEQYF | TGTGCCAGCAGCTTAGGAACAGGGTTTTACGAGCAGTACTTC | TRBJ2-7 | 14 | TRBV7-2 | NA | NA
CASAWGPGEQYF | TGTGCCAGTGCTTGGGGGCCTGGAGAGCAGTACTTC | TRBJ2-7 | 12 | TRBV7-2 | NA | NA
CASSGRDRGDEQYF | TGTGCCAGCAGCGGCCGGGACAGGGGCGACGAGCAGTACTTC | TRBJ2-7 | 14 | TRBV21-1 | NA | NA
CASSLTGDSNQPQHF | TGTGCCAGCAGTTTGACAGGGGATAGCAATCAGCCCCAGCATTTT | TRBJ1-5 | 15 | TRBV28 | TRBD1 | NA